The clone carrying this T cell receptor beta chain showed up just once. This specimen belongs to a study of shared clonotypes between healthy human individuals. There were only Caucasian adults among the donors, and all lived in Nashville, Tennessee. This CDR3 region has 16 residues. Germline CDR1 reads MDHEN; CDR2 reads SYDVKM. The V and J ends lost 6 bases and 1 base, in that order; junction bases with no gene match: 6. The method was immunoSEQ multiplex PCR; TCRdb's version includes in-frame clones alone and lacks a portion of them. This sample has about 1.1 million clones, with roughly 80% found just once.

The sequenced sample consisted of memory CD4+ T cells from PBMCs. Regarding subset: CD45RA-negative fraction. The source of this sequence is a man aged 18 to 29 in good health. Some clones in this sample may be carry-over from other donors' samples. The chain is built from TRBV28 and TRBJ2-5; 12 nucleotides match TRBD2. The CDR3: CASRKGLAGSQETQYF. The CDR3 DNA sequence: TGTGCCAGCAGGAAAGGACTAGCGGGGTCCCAAGAGACCCAGTACTTC.